These T cell receptor beta chains were read from a single sample in a study of T cells in Graves' hyperthyroidism and ophthalmopathy. TCRdb ran MiXCR on the multiplex PCR reads and lists one entry per CDR3 protein. Of around 190,000 distinct CDR3 sequences listed, about a sixth are singletons. The sequencing sample was made of blood. These receptors were obtained from a woman aged 45-60 years with Graves' hyperthyroidism. Each CDR3 is given with its conserved first and last residue. D genes are given only for firm matches. The listing skips clone size in some rows; elsewhere it reads once, few, many or a size class.

j_call | v_call | cdr3_length | clone_size | d_call | cdr3_aa | cdr3_nt
TRBJ2-7 | TRBV6-1 | 15 | - | - | CASRPQPGDFYEQYF | TGTGCCAGCAGACCGCAGCCGGGGGATTTCTACGAGCAGTACTTC
TRBJ2-7 | TRBV7-9 | 18 | many | TRBD2 | CASSSGGENAVKAYEQYF | TGTGCCAGCAGCTCCGGGGGGGAGAACGCCGTTAAGGCCTACGAGCAGTACTTC
TRBJ2-7 | TRBV4-1 | 13 | many | - | CASSQAVTYEQYF | TGCGCCAGCAGCCAAGCGGTGACCTACGAGCAGTACTTC
TRBJ1-1 | TRBV9 | 16 | many | - | CASSGADGNLNTEAFF | TGTGCCAGCAGCGGAGCCGATGGCAACCTGAACACTGAAGCTTTCTTT
TRBJ2-3 | TRBV11-3 | 15 | many | TRBD2 | CASSPPSGSPDTQYF | TGTGCCAGCAGCCCCCCGAGCGGGAGTCCAGATACGCAGTATTTT
TRBJ1-5 | TRBV10-3 | 13 | many | - | CAISGDQNQPQHF | TGTGCCATCAGTGGGGACCAGAATCAGCCCCAGCATTTT
TRBJ2-1 | TRBV5-1 | 14 | once | - | CASSFGSGQGEQFF | TGCGCCAGCAGCTTTGGTTCGGGCCAAGGTGAGCAGTTCTTC
TRBJ1-2 | TRBV12-3/TRBV12-4 | 14 | many | - | CASSLVRYPGGYTF | TGTGCCAGCAGTTTAGTACGCTACCCTGGCGGCTACACCTTC
TRBJ2-5 | TRBV2 | 13 | few | - | CASSGSSRETQYF | TGTGCCAGCAGTGGGAGTAGCCGGGAGACCCAGTACTTC
TRBJ2-1 | TRBV5-1 | 16 | few | TRBD2 | CASRGGGSGNYNEQFF | TGCGCCAGCAGGGGAGGTGGTAGCGGGAACTACAATGAGCAGTTCTTC
TRBJ2-7 | TRBV20-1 | 15 | few | TRBD2 | CSARPPGLAIYEQYF | TGCAGTGCTAGACCTCCGGGACTAGCCATATACGAGCAGTACTTC
TRBJ2-1 | TRBV20-1 | 12 | many | TRBD2 | CSAGAGGYEQFF | TGCAGTGCAGGGGCGGGAGGATATGAGCAGTTCTTC
TRBJ2-7 | TRBV20-1 | 15 | - | - | CSARDPASSVGEQYF | TGCAGTGCTAGAGATCCGGCTAGCTCAGTGGGCGAGCAGTACTTC
TRBJ1-2 | TRBV27 | 15 | - | TRBD1 | CASQTSRDRESGYTF | TGTGCCAGCCAAACCTCAAGGGACAGGGAATCGGGCTACACCTTC
TRBJ2-7 | TRBV5-1 | 15 | few | TRBD1 | CASSLNAQGDLEQYF | TGCGCCAGCAGCCTTAACGCACAGGGGGATCTCGAGCAGTACTTC
TRBJ2-6 | TRBV5-1 | 12 | many | - | CASSLEGALLTF | TGCGCCAGCAGCTTGGAAGGGGCCCTCCTGACTTTC
TRBJ1-2 | TRBV12-3/TRBV12-4 | 16 | many | - | CASSFPGGGWNYGYTF | TGTGCCAGCAGTTTTCCCGGGGGGGGCTGGAACTATGGCTACACCTTC
TRBJ2-5 | TRBV5-1 | 15 | - | TRBD2 | CASKGGRQGIETQYF | TGCGCCAGCAAGGGAGGGCGGCAGGGTATCGAGACCCAGTACTTC
TRBJ1-5 | TRBV7-2 | 15 | few | - | CASSLAGVEMGPQHF | TGTGCCAGCAGCTTAGCGGGGGTCGAAATGGGTCCCCAGCATTTT
TRBJ2-1 | TRBV7-9 | 15 | many | - | CASSLDQGSYNEQFF | TGTGCCAGCAGCTTAGACCAGGGGAGCTACAATGAGCAGTTCTTC
TRBJ1-5 | TRBV27 | 13 | many | - | CASSPEAGQPQHF | TGTGCCAGCAGTCCCGAGGCGGGTCAGCCCCAGCATTTT
TRBJ1-2 | TRBV2 | 14 | many | - | CASSTQTGNYGYTF | TGTGCCAGCAGTACCCAAACAGGGAACTATGGCTACACCTTC
TRBJ1-3 | TRBV12-3/TRBV12-4 | 15 | few | TRBD1 | CASRSTGHSGNTIYF | TGTGCCAGCAGGTCGACAGGGCACTCTGGAAACACCATATATTTT
TRBJ2-1 | TRBV9 | 15 | few | - | CASSVGTGSYNEQFF | TGTGCCAGCAGCGTAGGAACAGGGTCATACAATGAGCAGTTCTTC
TRBJ2-3 | TRBV10-3 | 16 | - | TRBD2 | CAISESFSGRLATQYF | TGTGCCATCAGTGAGAGTTTTAGCGGGAGATTAGCTACGCAGTATTTT